Presented here are 18 T cell receptor beta chains from one specimen sequenced in a study of Graves' ophthalmopathy and Graves' hyperthyroidism. Using RNA transcripts, the TCR beta CDR3 regions were amplified. HTBI primers were used in a first-round RT-PCR, which preceded a second-round multiplex PCR. One entry per CDR3 protein results from TCRdb running MiXCR on the multiplex PCR reads. The sample yields approximately 150,000 distinct CDR3 sequences, 39% seen once. The specimen was peripheral blood. Receptors originate from a man younger than 40 with Graves' ophthalmopathy.

This clonotype was counted at least ten times. In DNA form, the CDR3 reads TGTGCCAGCAGTTCCCAAAGAGAGACCCAGTACTTC. Translated: CASSSQRETQYF. The chain is built from TRBV12-3 or TRBV12-4 and TRBJ2-5, with D unresolved. Deletions cut 4 bases from V and 4 bases from J, with 7 bases between. The CDR3 extends over 12 amino acids.

The chain has TRBV25-1 and TRBJ2-7; 15 bases are a match to TRBD2. The germline gives CDR1 MGHDK, CDR2 SYGVNS. The CDR3 has 15 residues. CDR3 residues: CASQGGTSGRREQYF. CDR3 coding DNA: TGTGCTTCGCAAGGAGGGACTAGCGGGAGGCGCGAGCAGTACTTC.

The V call is TRBV6-1, the J call TRBJ2-5; TRBD2 aligns across 9 bases. This CDR3 comprises 15 residues. Trimming took 5 bases from V and 5 from J; bases not matched to a gene: 9. Germline V gives CDR1 MNHNS, CDR2 SASEGT. CDR3 in DNA: TGTGCCAGCAGTAAGCCGGGACTAGCAAGGGAGACCCAGTACTTC. Translating it yields CASSKPGLARETQYF.

This clonotype was counted many times. The chain joins TRBV4-3 to TRBJ2-7, with D uncertain. The germline CDR1 and CDR2 sequences are LGHNA and YSLEER. Trimming stripped 0 bases from V and 3 bases from J, with 12 bases between. The CDR3 covers 15 residues. CDR3 amino acids: CASSQDSQSDYEQYF. The CDR3, as DNA: TGCGCCAGCAGCCAAGATAGCCAGTCCGACTACGAGCAGTACTTC.

This clonotype has just a few counts. This chain joins TRBV15 and TRBJ2-5; 7 bases fit TRBD2. The length of the CDR3 is 14 residues. V gave up 0 bases and J gave up 5 bases; unmatched junction bases: 3. The germline CDR1 and CDR2 sequences are LNHNV and YYDKDF (reference sequence). This chain's CDR3 is CATSRDRGGETQYF. CDR3 coding DNA: TGTGCCACCAGCAGAGATAGGGGAGGGGAGACCCAGTACTTC.

This clonotype was counted many times. The chain employs TRBV12-3 or TRBV12-4 and TRBJ2-7; 7 bases are shared with TRBD2. V lost 8 bases, J lost 3 bases, and 16 bases stayed unmatched. The CDR3 sequence is 16 residues long. CDR3 amino acids: CASSPSAGAGRYEQYF. Written as DNA, the CDR3 is TGTGCCAGCTCCCCCTCGGCCGGAGCGGGGCGCTACGAGCAGTACTTC.

The chain combines TRBV20-1 with TRBJ2-5; D unclear. V lost 5 bases, J lost 2 bases, and 15 bases lay in between. The CDR3 runs to 14 residues. CDR1 and CDR2 (germline): DFQATT, SNEGSKA (reference sequence). The CDR3 region has the DNA TGCAGTGCTCCCGGCACGGGCAGGCAAGAGACCCAGTACTTC. It yields the protein CSAPGTGRQETQYF.

This chain uses TRBV28 with TRBJ2-7; D unclear. Germline V gene sequence: CDR1 MDHEN, CDR2 SYDVKM. The ends were cut back, 8 bases at V and 1 base at J, with 12 bases in the middle. The CDR3 has 13 residues. Here the CDR3 reads CASRSQVSYEQYF. CDR3 bases: TGTGCCAGCCGGTCGCAGGTGTCCTACGAGCAGTACTTC.

This clonotype has a count of ten or more. J is TRBJ2-3 and V is TRBV6-1; TRBD2 might be the D (7 bases). This CDR3 contains 14 residues. Germline CDR1 and CDR2: MNHNS and SASEGT. The germline V and J ends were trimmed by 6 bases and 0 bases, with 10 bases remaining between them. The CDR3 DNA reads TGTGCCAGCAGGAAGGGGGGGAGCACAGATACGCAGTATTTT. It translates to CASRKGGSTDTQYF.

In this sample, this clonotype turned up many times. The chain links TRBV12-3 or TRBV12-4 to TRBJ1-6; D is ambiguous. The CDR3 is made up of 12 amino acids. With 6 bases removed from V and 4 bases from J, the gap between germline ends came to 4 bases. The CDR3 is CASRSYNSPLHF. CDR3 nucleotide sequence: TGTGCCAGCAGATCTTATAATTCACCCCTCCACTTT.

The sample holds many counts of this clonotype. The gene calls are TRBV19 and TRBJ2-5; unclear D gene. The CDR3 covers 11 residues. The V end lost 3 bases, the J end lost 1 base, and 0 bases lay between the germline ends. Germline V CDR1 and CDR2: LNHDA, SQIVND (reference sequence). This chain's CDR3 is CASSIQETQYF. For the CDR3, the DNA is TGTGCCAGTAGTATCCAAGAGACCCAGTACTTC.

The gene calls are TRBV6-1 and TRBJ1-1; D gene unclear. The CDR3 sequence is 13 residues long. V lost 5 bases to trimming and J lost 4 bases, with 11 bases between them. Germline V lookup: CDR1 MNHNS, CDR2 SASEGT. The CDR3 loop reads CASSPQSLTEAFF. CDR3 in DNA: TGTGCCAGCAGTCCTCAATCCCTCACTGAAGCTTTCTTT.

This clonotype was detected many times. This chain links TRBV20-1 with TRBJ1-6, with TRBD1 identical over 7 bases. CDR1 DFQATT and CDR2 SNEGSKA come from the germline V gene (reference sequence). The CDR3 loop spans 13 amino acids. V lost 7 bases to trimming and J lost 7 bases; unmatched junction nucleotides: 7. This chain's CDR3 is CSGHRGGNSPLHF. The CDR3 nucleotides read TGCAGTGGCCACAGGGGAGGGAATTCACCCCTCCACTTT.

This clonotype was picked up many times. The chain couples TRBV4-1 to TRBJ2-7; the match to TRBD2 covers 13 bases. From germline, CDR1 is MGHRA and CDR2 YSYEKL. The CDR3 runs to 16 residues. The trim removed 2 bases at V and 4 bases at J, leaving 5 bases unmatched. The CDR3 sequence is CASSQPTSGRKYEQYF. In DNA form, the CDR3 reads TGCGCCAGCAGCCAACCGACTAGCGGGAGGAAGTACGAGCAGTACTTC.

This clonotype has ten or more counts. The genes are TRBV27 and TRBJ1-2, with 7 bases matching TRBD1. CDR1 and CDR2 (germline): MNHEY, SMNVEV (reference sequence). The CDR3 contains 16 residues. The V and J ends lost 5 bases and 6 bases, in that order; junction bases with no gene match: 15. This CDR3 is CASSGYRGGVVHGYTF. CDR3 in DNA: TGTGCCAGCAGTGGGTACAGGGGAGGGGTCGTACATGGCTACACCTTC.

This clonotype was recorded at least ten times. This chain connects TRBV20-1 to TRBJ1-1; D may be TRBD1 (5 bases). Trimming took off 5 bases at V and 0 bases at J, with 10 bases between the two ends. The CDR3 runs to 13 residues. Germline V gene sequence: CDR1 DFQATT, CDR2 SNEGSKA (reference sequence). CDR3 amino acids: CSARGLLNTEAFF. The CDR3 DNA is TGCAGTGCTCGGGGACTCCTGAACACTGAAGCTTTCTTT.

There are many counts of this clonotype. The chain joins TRBV5-6 to TRBJ1-1; the D is unclear. The V gene's germline CDR1 is SGHDT and CDR2 YYEEEE. Trimming removed 4 bases from V and 0 bases from J, with 1 base in between. The CDR3 is 11 residues long. The DNA for the CDR3 is TGTGCCAGCAGCATGAACACTGAAGCTTTCTTT. It encodes CASSMNTEAFF.

The chain combines TRBV6-5 with TRBJ2-7, with no clear D. V was pared by 3 bases and J by 4 bases, with 13 bases between. There are 14 residues in the CDR3. The germline V gene has CDR1 MNHEY and CDR2 SVGAGI. The CDR3 DNA sequence: TGTGCCAGCAGTTATGGTGACGGTGGTTACGAGCAGTACTTC. This encodes CASSYGDGGYEQYF.